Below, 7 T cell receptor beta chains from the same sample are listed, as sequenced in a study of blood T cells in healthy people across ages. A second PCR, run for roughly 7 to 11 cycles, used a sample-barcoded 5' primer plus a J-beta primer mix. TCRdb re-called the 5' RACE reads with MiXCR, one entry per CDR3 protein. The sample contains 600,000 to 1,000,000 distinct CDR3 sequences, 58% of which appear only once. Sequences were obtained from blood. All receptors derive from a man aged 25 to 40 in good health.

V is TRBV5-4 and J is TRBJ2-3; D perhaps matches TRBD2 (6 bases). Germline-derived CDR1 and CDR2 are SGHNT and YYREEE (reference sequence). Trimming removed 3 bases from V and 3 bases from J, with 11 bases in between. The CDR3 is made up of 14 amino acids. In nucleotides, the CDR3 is TGTGCCAGCAGCTGGGAGGCAGGTACAGATACGCAGTATTTT. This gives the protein CASSWEAGTDTQYF.

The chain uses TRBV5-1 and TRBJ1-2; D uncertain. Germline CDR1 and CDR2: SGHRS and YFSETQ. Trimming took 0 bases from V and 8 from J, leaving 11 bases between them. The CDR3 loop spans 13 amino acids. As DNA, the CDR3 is TGCGCCAGCAGCTTGGAAGACCCCGGAGGCTACACCTTC. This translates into CASSLEDPGGYTF.

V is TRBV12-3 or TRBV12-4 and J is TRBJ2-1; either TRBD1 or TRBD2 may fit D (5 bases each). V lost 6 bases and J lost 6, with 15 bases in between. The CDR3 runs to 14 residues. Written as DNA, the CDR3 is TGTGCCAGCAGCCCGGTATTAGGGACCAATGAGCAGTTCTTC. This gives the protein CASSPVLGTNEQFF.

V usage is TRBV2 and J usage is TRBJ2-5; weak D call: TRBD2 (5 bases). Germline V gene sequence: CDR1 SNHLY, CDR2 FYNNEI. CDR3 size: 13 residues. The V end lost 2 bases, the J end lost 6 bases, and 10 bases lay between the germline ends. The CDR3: CASSESSGKTQYF. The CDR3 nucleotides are TGTGCCAGCAGTGAATCATCGGGGAAGACCCAGTACTTC. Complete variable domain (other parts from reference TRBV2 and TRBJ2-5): EPEVTQTPSHQVTQMGQEVILRCVPISNHLYFYWYRQILGQKVEFLVSFYNNEISEKSEIFDDQFSVERPDGSNFTLKIRSTKLEDSAMYFCASSESSGKTQYFGPGTRLLVL.

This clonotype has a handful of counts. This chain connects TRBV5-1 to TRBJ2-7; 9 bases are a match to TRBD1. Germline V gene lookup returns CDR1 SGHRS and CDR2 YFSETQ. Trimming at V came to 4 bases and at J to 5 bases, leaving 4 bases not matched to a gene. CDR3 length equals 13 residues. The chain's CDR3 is CASSGQGLHEQYF. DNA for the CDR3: TGCGCCAGCAGCGGACAGGGGCTCCACGAGCAGTACTTC.

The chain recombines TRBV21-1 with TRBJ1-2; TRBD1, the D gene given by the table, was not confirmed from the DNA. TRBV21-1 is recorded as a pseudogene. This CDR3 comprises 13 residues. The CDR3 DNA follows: TGTGCCAGCAGTGGCAGGGGGTATGATGGCTACACCTTC. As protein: CASSGRGYDGYTF.

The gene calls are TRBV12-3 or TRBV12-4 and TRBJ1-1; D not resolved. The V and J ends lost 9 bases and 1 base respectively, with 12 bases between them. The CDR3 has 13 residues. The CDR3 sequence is CASEKGSNTEAFF. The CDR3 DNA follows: TGTGCCAGTGAAAAAGGGTCGAACACTGAAGCTTTCTTT.